Reported below is one T cell receptor beta chain. Its antigen is undetermined. Clones were sequenced by immunoSEQ multiplex PCR, and TCRdb holds only the in-frame ones, with some missing. The sample lists about 60,000 clones; roughly 90% were seen once. The starting material, graft tissue, was processed to release intraepithelial and lamina propria lymphocytes. These data belong to a study of graft-versus-host responses after intestinal transplantation. Study summary: Following induction with anti-thymocyte globulin, all recipients were given tacrolimus and steroids for roughly three years.

Whole-study findings and limits: Among recipient marrow samples, GvH clones were found; some appeared first in ileum or blood. When patients had graft-donor T cell macrochimerism, their allografts held high graft-versus-host to host-versus-graft clonal ratios.

CDR1 and CDR2 from the germline V gene are SGDLS and YYNGEE. This CDR3 spans 15 amino acids. V gave up 4 bases and J gave up 6 bases; unmatched junction bases: 10. The sequence was collected from a human patient who received an intestinal transplant, so some T cells may come from the graft donor. The J gene is TRBJ2-1, the V gene TRBV9, with TRBD1 identical over 7 bases. The specimen was ileum tissue, collected 350 to 400 days after transplant. CDR3 DNA: TGTGCCAGCAGCTCCCCGGGACAGACTATCAATGAGCAGTTCTTC. It is translated as CASSSPGQTINEQFF.